This T cell receptor beta chain originates from a study of shared clonotypes between healthy human individuals (TCRdb year 2020). For the wider study: Three men and two women, aged 18 to 49 years, made up the cohort. For each donor, CD4 naive and CD4 memory were each run on three plates, CD8 naive on two plates, and CD8 memory on one plate. Blood TCR repertoires of roughly five healthy adults were deeply sequenced to estimate repertoire size and the extent of clonotype sharing between individuals. Libraries were prepared and TCR repertoires were sequenced by different laboratories using diverse techniques, in order to increase sequencing depth and limit assay-specific biases. Per donor, leukapheresis produced somewhere between about 0.9 and 10 billion PBMCs.

CDR1 and CDR2 are read off the germline V gene as SGHRS and YFSETQ. V is clipped by 4 bases and J by 1 base, and the sequence between their germline boundaries is 8 bases long. The CDR3 runs 13 amino acids, cysteine and phenylalanine included. The entry retains the CDR3 DNA only, 39 bases that are in frame from base 1. The donors were healthy, HIV-negative adults with no recently reported acute infections or vaccinations. Only Caucasian adults living in Nashville, Tennessee, USA were represented among the donors. CD4+ T cells were enriched by magnetic negative selection, after which naive cells were positively selected on CD45RA and the negative fraction was taken as the memory subset. After blood collection by leukapheresis, PBMCs were isolated using Ficoll-Histopaque density gradient centrifugation and then cryopreserved in the vapor phase of liquid nitrogen. Purity and quantity of every magnetically sorted T cell population were checked by analytical flow cytometry. Genomic DNA was isolated from every sorted fraction and measured by UV absorbance on a Nanodrop 2000c.

TCR CDR3 regions were amplified from genomic DNA by multiplex PCR using the deep immunoSEQ assay. Extracted genomic DNA from each cell subset was spread evenly across all wells of several immunoSEQ 96-well plates, with each plate serving as a replicate. For sorted subsets, each replicate PCR was loaded with around 200 ng genomic DNA, equivalent to 30,000 or so T cell genomes. The purified libraries were quantified using a Qubit 3.0 fluorometer, sized with a Bioanalyzer 2100, and then quantified again using the KAPA Library Quantification kit. A separate single-read 150-cycle Illumina NextSeq 550 flow cell was used to sequence each immunoSEQ 96-well plate. From the authors' description of their analysis: The immunoSEQ output contained only junctional sequences without quality scores, so filtering could not match that applied to full-length reads. Sequences were annotated with PyIR, a Python wrapper for IgBLAST v1.9, and V/J genes and CDR3 were assigned using IMGT germline references. Reads were filtered out if the reads had weak V/J assignments (E-value above 1e-6), no CDR3, stop codons, out-of-frame junctions, or ambiguous translated residues. V3J clonotypes were defined as sequences sharing the same inferred V gene, J gene, and CDR3 amino acid sequence. Percentage overlap between repertoires was calculated by dividing the number of shared unique clonotypes by the size of the smaller repertoire. Repertoire richness was assessed with RTK rarefaction, the Chao1 estimator, and Recon v2.1 estimates of unobserved clonotypes. Generation probabilities were computed with OLGA for all TCRbeta clonotypes obtained by the gDNA method from several donors. Imported from immuneACCESS, the table was reduced by TCRdb to in-frame sequences with V and J called. These copies leave out some clones; in studies compared against another copy, an unresolved V gene accounts for under half, and the cause of the remainder is not known. That table gives V, J and clone size, and the DNA gave D and trimming. This sample is represented by over 1.4 million clones; roughly 96% of them were singletons. The ten largest clones add up to 0.95% to 1.5% of the sample.

Broader findings and caveats from the paper: Compared with non-shared clonotypes, the clonotypes found in all four sorted-subset donors had higher generation probabilities. Rarefaction of sorted-subset datasets indicated incomplete sequencing despite the large sequencing depth. The genetic and exposure-history diversity represented was limited by the small number of donors. Naive subsets generally had larger estimated clonotype richness than memory subsets did. Pairwise subsampling led to the expectation that sequencing depth would affect the degree of clonotype sharing among donors. Sampling was restricted to blood, and TCR repertoires in tissues likely differ from the TCR repertoires found in blood. Approximately 5% of naive CD4, 3.5% of naive CD8, 2% to 2.5% of memory CD4, and around 0.42% of memory CD8 clonotypes were shared across several donors.

To note about this clone: The antigen it binds to is not known. Per-nucleotide qualities are absent, and no much larger clonotype sits a single base away.

This sequence was found in a man aged 25 to 40 in good health. The sequence links TRBV5-1 to TRBJ1-1; there is no confident call for the D gene. The sequenced sample consisted of naive CD4+ T cells sorted from blood. The cell subset or site label here, explained by the study, means: CD45RA+ positively selected. The CDR3 region reads CASSPDGNTEAFF. The nucleotide sequence is given as TGCGCCAGCAGCCCGGACGGGAACACTGAAGCTTTCTTT.